The present entry profiles one TCR beta chain with its context. Original processing notes: Amplification from reference gene primers served as the basis for estimated nucleated cell counts. Repertoires were generated with immunoSEQ multiplex PCR, while TCRdb's copy carries only in-frame clones and drops some. V and J calls and clone size are those listed in that table; D and trimming were worked out from the DNA. Counted here are under 150,000 clones, around 79% occurring once; the ten biggest clones make up about 2.9%. Each recovered donor of Cohort 3 presented with two negative PCRs, clearance, or symptom resolution. The data originate from a study of blood T cell repertoires in COVID-19. Study overall: Researchers got acute and convalescent COVID-19 samples from the United States, Italy and Spain.

Sequencing was carried out using PBMCs or T cells enriched from blood (not recorded which). This receptor was taken from a woman between 45 and 60 years old who had recovered from COVID-19.

The CDR3: CASSFSPDEQYF. As DNA, the CDR3 is TGTGCCAGCAGTTTCTCCCCTGACGAGCAGTACTTC. The J gene is TRBJ2-7, the V gene TRBV12-3 or TRBV12-4, with unresolved D. V was clipped by 3 bases and J by 5 bases, with 8 bases between them. The CDR3 spans 12 residues.